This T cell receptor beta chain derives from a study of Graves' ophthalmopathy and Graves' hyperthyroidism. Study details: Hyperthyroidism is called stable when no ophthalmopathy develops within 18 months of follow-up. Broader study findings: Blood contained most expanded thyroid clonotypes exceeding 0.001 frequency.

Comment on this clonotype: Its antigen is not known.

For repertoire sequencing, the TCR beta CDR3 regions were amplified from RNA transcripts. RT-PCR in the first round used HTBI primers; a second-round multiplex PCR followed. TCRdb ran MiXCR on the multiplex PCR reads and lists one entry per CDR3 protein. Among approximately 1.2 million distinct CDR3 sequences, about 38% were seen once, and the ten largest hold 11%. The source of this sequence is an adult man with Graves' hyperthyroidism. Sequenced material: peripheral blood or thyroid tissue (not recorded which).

The CDR3 is CASSAGLPAYEQYF. The CDR3 coding sequence is TGCGCCAGCAGTGCCGGACTTCCCGCCTACGAGCAGTACTTC. The chain combines TRBV10-2 with TRBJ2-7; D perhaps matches TRBD2 (5 bases). The CDR3 length is 14 residues. Germline V lookup: CDR1 WSHSY, CDR2 SAAADI. V was clipped by 4 bases and J by 2 bases, with 12 bases between them.